Listed here is a single TCR beta chain. This sample is part of a study of T cell clones after liver transplantation. Study-level information: TCRbeta sequencing after a pre-transplant mixed lymphocyte reaction identified graft-donor-reactive clones, later tracked in post-transplant blood. Until 12-24 months post-transplant, subjects got standard immunosuppression and no induction.

Trimming pared 4 bases from V and 0 bases from J, leaving 12 bases between. In germline, CDR1 is SEHNR, CDR2 FQNEAQ (reference sequence). The CDR3 contains 15 residues. Repertoires were generated with immunoSEQ multiplex PCR, while TCRdb's copy carries only in-frame clones and drops some. Here the sample spans approximately 8,800 clones, around 79% being singletons. Sequenced here: CD8+ T cells from blood, sampled before liver transplant. J is TRBJ2-5 and V is TRBV7-9, with a possible D match to TRBD1 (5 bases). The clonotype originates from a human donor who received a liver transplant. CDR3: CASSSPGRDQETQYF. CDR3 nucleotides: TGTGCCAGCAGCTCTCCCGGCAGGGACCAAGAGACCCAGTACTTC.